The 22 T cell receptor beta chains below were found in one sample sequenced in a study of T-cell memory formation after mild COVID-19. TCRdb re-called the 5' RACE reads through MiXCR, storing one row per CDR3 protein. Found here are approximately 300,000 distinct CDR3 sequences, around a sixth of them singletons; the top ten hold more than 20%. Material: PBMCs or a T cell subset sorted from them (not recorded which). These receptors all stem from a young man who had mild COVID-19 (a few samples of this study predate the infection). Cell type and time point are not known.

This clonotype appeared a few times. This rearrangement joins TRBV5-1 to TRBJ2-2; D uncertain. This CDR3 is built from 17 residues. With 4 bases removed from V and 0 bases from J, the gap between germline ends came to 16 bases. Germline V CDR1 and CDR2: SGHRS, YFSETQ. The CDR3 reads CASSIRRTNANTGELFF. The CDR3 nucleotides are TGCGCCAGCAGCATCCGACGGACGAACGCGAACACCGGGGAGCTGTTTTTT.

This clonotype came up many times. This chain connects TRBV7-2 to TRBJ1-6; TRBD1 matches 7 bases. CDR1 and CDR2 from the germline V gene are SGHTA and FQGNSA. The trim removed 3 bases at V and 0 bases at J, leaving 8 bases unmatched. CDR3 size: 18 residues. The CDR3 here is CASSFRDSSSSYNSPLHF. The CDR3 nucleotides are TGTGCCAGCAGCTTCCGGGACAGCTCTAGCTCCTATAATTCACCCCTCCACTTT.

As concerns this clonotype: The junction departs from the called germline gene at one end, perhaps through a read error. The rearrangement joins TRBV7-9 to TRBJ2-7; a possible D gene is TRBD2 (5 bases). The germline CDR1 and CDR2 sequences are SEHNR and FQNEAQ (reference sequence). The CDR3 consists of 15 residues. The CDR3 nucleotides are TGTTCCAGCAGCCCTGTGAGGGTAGGCCCCTACGAGCAGTACTTC. Its protein is CSSSPVRVGPYEQYF.

In its sample, this clonotype was seen a few times. The rearrangement links TRBV15 to TRBJ1-1, with D possibly being TRBD1 (6 bases). Germline lookup yields CDR1 LNHNV and CDR2 YYDKDF (reference sequence). CDR3 length: 15 amino acids. The germline V and J ends were trimmed by 1 base and 1 base, with 10 bases remaining between them. CDR3 coding DNA: TGTGCCACCAGCAGAGGACGGGGGCCGAACACTGAAGCTTTCTTT. This sequence encodes CATSRGRGPNTEAFF.

This clonotype was picked up a small number of times. The genes are TRBV5-1 and TRBJ1-2; weak D call: TRBD1 (6 bases). Germline CDR1 reads SGHRS; CDR2 reads YFSETQ. The V end was cut by 4 bases, the J end by 6 bases, with 13 bases between. The CDR3 loop spans 13 amino acids. Written as DNA, the CDR3 is TGCGCCAGCAGCATATCACCAGGGGATGGCTACACCTTC. This encodes CASSISPGDGYTF.

This clonotype was observed once. The chain employs TRBV12-3 or TRBV12-4 and TRBJ1-1; D not certain. This CDR3 spans 12 amino acids. V lost 6 bases and J lost 7, with 12 bases in between. CDR3 region: CASSLQAIEAFF. CDR3 in DNA: TGTGCCAGCAGCCTCCAAGCCATTGAAGCTTTCTTT.

The chain recombines TRBV18 with TRBJ2-5; 9 nucleotides align to TRBD2. CDR1 KGHSH and CDR2 LQKENI come from the germline V gene. V lost 6 bases, J lost 7 bases, and 15 bases stayed unmatched. The CDR3 runs 16 residues. The DNA of the CDR3 is TGTGCCAGCTCCGCCGAGGGTAGCGGGGGAACCGGGACCCAGTACTTC. This sequence encodes CASSAEGSGGTGTQYF. Based on the CDR3 plus reference TRBV18 and TRBJ2-5, the full variable domain is NAGVMQNPRHLVRRRGQEARLRCSPMKGHSHVYWYRQLPEEGLKFMVYLQKENIIDESGMPKERFSAEFPKEGPSILRIQQVVRGDSAAYFCASSAEGSGGTGTQYFGPGTRLLVL.

This clonotype has more than one count but fewer than ten. J is TRBJ2-5 and V is TRBV2, with TRBD2 matching over 9 bases. The CDR3 is 15 amino acids. Germline V CDR1 and CDR2: SNHLY, FYNNEI. V was pared by 4 bases and J by 4 bases, with 7 bases of the junction left unmatched. The CDR3 nucleotides read TGTGCCAGCAGTGGTACTAGCGGGTCGGTAGAGACCCAGTACTTC. Translating it yields CASSGTSGSVETQYF.

The chain employs TRBV4-2 and TRBJ2-3; 7 nucleotides align to TRBD1. The CDR3 is 16 residues long. Losses at the gene ends were 4 bases for V and 2 bases for J; bases not matched to a gene: 9. Germline-derived CDR1 and CDR2 are LGHNA and YNFKEQ. CDR3 region: CASSPIDRAHTDTQYF. The CDR3, as DNA: TGTGCCAGCAGCCCTATTGACAGGGCACACACAGATACGCAGTATTTT.

This clonotype was counted a few times. CDR3 loop: CACQSPVNRRFF. The DNA of the CDR3 is TGTGCCTGTCAATCCCCGGTCAACCGGCGGTTCTTC. The rearrangement joins TRBV2 to TRBJ2-1; D is unresolved. Trimming left V 11 bases short and J 15 bases short, with 23 bases between. Per the germline V gene, CDR1 is SNHLY and CDR2 is FYNNEI. The CDR3 has 12 amino acids.

This clonotype showed up just a few times. This sequence joins TRBV12-3 or TRBV12-4 and TRBJ1-6; 8 bases fit TRBD1. The CDR3 totals 16 residues. After removal of 5 bases from V and 3 bases from J, the junction contained 6 bases not matched to a gene. CDR3 residues: CASSPGGALYNSPLHF. The DNA for the CDR3 is TGTGCCAGCAGTCCAGGGGGCGCGCTCTATAATTCACCCCTCCACTTT.

This clonotype has more than one count but fewer than ten. The chain combines TRBV4-3 with TRBJ2-5; a weak D match, TRBD1 (6 bases). Germline-derived CDR1 and CDR2 are LGHNA and YSLEER. V was cut by 1 base and J by 5 bases, with 14 bases left in between. The CDR3 totals 15 residues. The CDR3 DNA sequence: TGCGCCAGCAGCCAAGGCGCCAGGGGTTCGGAGACCCAGTACTTC. Translation: CASSQGARGSETQYF.

The chain links TRBV6-2 or TRBV6-3 to TRBJ1-1; possible D gene TRBD1, 5 bases. The V gene lost 5 bases and the J gene lost 4 bases, with 14 bases spanning the gap. Looked up from germline, CDR1 is MNHEY and CDR2 is SVGEGT. The CDR3 covers 14 residues. The CDR3 DNA follows: TGTGCCAGCAGTGCCTACAGGAGAAGCACTGAAGCTTTCTTT. Translating gives CASSAYRRSTEAFF.

The chain recombines TRBV10-2 with TRBJ1-2; TRBD1 is a possible D gene (6 bases). CDR1 is WSHSY and CDR2 is SAAADI in the germline V gene. V was pared by 0 bases and J by 6 bases, with 8 bases between. The CDR3 consists of 13 residues. CDR3 sequence reads: CASSESKGDGYTF. The CDR3 bases are TGCGCCAGCAGTGAGTCGAAGGGGGATGGCTACACCTTC.

The gene calls are TRBV18 and TRBJ2-5; D unresolved. Germline assignment: CDR1 KGHSH and CDR2 LQKENI. The CDR3 totals 14 residues. Trimming left V 0 bases short and J 1 base short, with 6 bases between. Written as DNA, the CDR3 is TGTGCCAGCTCACCACCGATGCCCCAAGAGACCCAGTACTTC. It specifies CASSPPMPQETQYF.

The rearrangement uses TRBV7-9 and TRBJ1-1; a weak D match, TRBD1 (6 bases). Germline V gene sequence: CDR1 SEHNR, CDR2 FQNEAQ (reference sequence). There are 11 residues in the CDR3. The germline V and J ends were trimmed by 1 base and 10 bases, with 7 bases remaining between them. The CDR3 nucleotides are TGTGCCAGCAGCTTAGAAGGGGGAGCTTTCTTT. Protein: CASSLEGGAFF.

The V gene is TRBV5-6, the J gene TRBJ2-5, with 11 positions matching TRBD1. Germline CDR1 is SGHDT and CDR2 is YYEEEE. The CDR3 contains 15 residues. V gave up 2 bases and J gave up 10 bases; unmatched junction bases: 10. In DNA form, the CDR3 reads TGTGCCAGCAGCTTTTTAGGGACAGGGGGGGAGGGCCAGTACTTC. Protein product: CASSFLGTGGEGQYF.

This clonotype occurred a few times. The chain employs TRBV4-3 and TRBJ2-1, with D perhaps given as TRBD1 or TRBD2 (5 bases each). Germline lookup yields CDR1 LGHNA and CDR2 YSLEER. CDR3 size: 15 residues. Trimming removed 4 bases from V and 4 bases from J, with 14 bases in between. CDR3 region: CASSPTGTEYNEQFF. In DNA form, the CDR3 reads TGCGCCAGCAGCCCGACCGGGACGGAGTACAATGAGCAGTTCTTC.

In this sample, this clonotype turned up many times. The chain links TRBV12-3 or TRBV12-4 to TRBJ2-5; possibly TRBD2 for D (7 bases). The CDR3 is 14 amino acids. Trimming took off 0 bases at V and 5 bases at J, with 10 bases between the two ends. The CDR3 loop reads CASSLAGGPETQYF. The CDR3 DNA sequence: TGTGCCAGCAGTTTAGCGGGGGGGCCGGAGACCCAGTACTTC.

This clonotype was seen more than once but under ten times. This chain links TRBV5-4 with TRBJ2-5; D might be TRBD2 (6 bases). The ends were cut back, 4 bases at V and 5 bases at J, with 15 bases in the middle. In germline, CDR1 is SGHNT, CDR2 YYREEE (reference sequence). The CDR3 is made up of 14 amino acids. The CDR3 DNA follows: TGTGCCAGCAGCCCGGCGGGGAGTCGCGAGACCCAGTACTTC. Its protein product is CASSPAGSRETQYF.

The chain employs TRBV12-3 or TRBV12-4 and TRBJ1-1, with D unresolved. V was cut by 7 bases and J by 6 bases, with 15 bases left in between. This CDR3 is 13 amino acids long. CDR3 DNA sequence: TGTGCCAGCAAGCCCCGGCAGCTTTCTGAAGCTTTCTTT. Amino acids: CASKPRQLSEAFF.

This clonotype was detected ten times or more. The chain employs TRBV28 and TRBJ2-6, with unresolved D. The CDR3 contains 15 residues. CDR1 is MDHEN, CDR2 SYDVKM, per germline. Trimming stripped 2 bases from V and 0 bases from J, with 5 bases between. The CDR3 DNA reads TGTGCCAGCAGTTTAGGGAACTCTGGGGCCAACGTCCTGACTTTC. It translates to CASSLGNSGANVLTF.